The present entry profiles one T cell receptor beta chain with its context. What it binds is not known. V shed 5 bases and J shed 13 bases, with 19 bases lying between them. Germline V gene lookup returns CDR1 SGHNT and CDR2 YYREEE (reference sequence). The CDR3 has 13 amino acids. The data stem from a study of T cell responses to AZD1222 COVID-19 vaccine. The data were produced by immunoSEQ multiplex PCR, yet TCRdb's version contains in-frame clones alone and is incomplete. The table shows tens of thousands of clones, with approximately 88% occurring only once. The study's findings and limits: Repertoire sampling happened only post peak T cell response. Increased Spike-specific TCR breadth and depth were observed after two AZD1222 doses.

The TCR was taken from an adult in good health. This rearrangement joins TRBV5-4 to TRBJ2-1, with D possibly called TRBD1 or TRBD2 (5 bases each). The sample here was peripheral blood, taken on day 0 of AZD1222 vaccination. This CDR3 reads CASRSGTSAEQFF. The CDR3 region has the DNA TGTGCCAGCAGATCCGGGACGTCGGCGGAACAGTTCTTC.